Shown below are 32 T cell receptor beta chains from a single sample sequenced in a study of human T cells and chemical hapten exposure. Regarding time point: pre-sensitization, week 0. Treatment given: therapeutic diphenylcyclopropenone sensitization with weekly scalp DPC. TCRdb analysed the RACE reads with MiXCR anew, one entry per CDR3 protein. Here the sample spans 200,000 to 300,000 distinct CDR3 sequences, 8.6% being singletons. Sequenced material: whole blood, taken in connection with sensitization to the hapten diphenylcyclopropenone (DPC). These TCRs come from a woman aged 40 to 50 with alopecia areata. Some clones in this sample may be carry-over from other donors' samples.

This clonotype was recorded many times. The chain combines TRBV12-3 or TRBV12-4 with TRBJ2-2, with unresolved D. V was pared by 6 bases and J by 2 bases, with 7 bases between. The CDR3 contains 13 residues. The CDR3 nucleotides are TGTGCCAGCAGGATGATTAACACCGGGGAGCTGTTTTTT. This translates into CASRMINTGELFF.

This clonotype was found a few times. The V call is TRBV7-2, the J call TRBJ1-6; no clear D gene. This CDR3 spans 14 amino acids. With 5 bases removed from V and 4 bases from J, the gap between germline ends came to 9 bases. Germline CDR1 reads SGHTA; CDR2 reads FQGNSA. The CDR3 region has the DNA TGTGCCAGCAGCCCTGGAGTGTATAATTCACCCCTCCACTTT. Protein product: CASSPGVYNSPLHF.

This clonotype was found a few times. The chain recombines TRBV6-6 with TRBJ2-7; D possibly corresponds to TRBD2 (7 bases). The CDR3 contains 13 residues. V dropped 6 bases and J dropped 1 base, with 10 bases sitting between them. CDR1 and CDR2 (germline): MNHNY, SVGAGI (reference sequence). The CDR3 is CASREGGSYEQYF. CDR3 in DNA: TGTGCCAGCAGAGAGGGGGGGTCCTACGAGCAGTACTTC.

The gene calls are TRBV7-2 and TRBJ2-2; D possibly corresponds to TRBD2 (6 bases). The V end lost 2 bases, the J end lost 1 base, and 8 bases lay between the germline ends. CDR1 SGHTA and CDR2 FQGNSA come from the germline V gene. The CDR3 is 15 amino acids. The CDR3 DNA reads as TGTGCCAGCAGCTTACGGCGGGGGAACACCGGGGAGCTGTTTTTT. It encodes CASSLRRGNTGELFF. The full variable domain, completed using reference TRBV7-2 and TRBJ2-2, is GAGVSQSPSNKVTEKGKDVELRCDPISGHTALYWYRQSLGQGLEFLIYFQGNSAPDKSGLPSDRFSAERTGGSVSTLTIQRTQQEDSAVYLCASSLRRGNTGELFFGEGSRLTVL.

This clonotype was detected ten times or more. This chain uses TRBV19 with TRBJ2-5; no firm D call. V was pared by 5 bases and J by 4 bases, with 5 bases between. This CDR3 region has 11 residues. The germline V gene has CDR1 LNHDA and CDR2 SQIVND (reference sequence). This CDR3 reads CASSSAETQYF. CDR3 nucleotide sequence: TGTGCCAGTAGTTCAGCAGAGACCCAGTACTTC. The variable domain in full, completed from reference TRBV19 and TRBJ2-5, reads DGGITQSPKYLFRKEGQNVTLSCEQNLNHDAMYWYRQDPGQGLRLIYYSQIVNDFQKGDIAEGYSVSREKKESFPLTVTSAQKNPTAFYLCASSSAETQYFGPGTRLLVL.

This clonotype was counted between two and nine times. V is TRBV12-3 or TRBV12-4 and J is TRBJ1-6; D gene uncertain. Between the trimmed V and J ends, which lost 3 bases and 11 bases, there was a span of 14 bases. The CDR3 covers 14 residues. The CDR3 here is CASSFNGGRTPLHF. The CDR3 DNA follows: TGTGCCAGCAGTTTCAACGGTGGTAGGACACCCCTCCACTTT.

CDR3 sequence (DNA): TGTGCCAGTAGAGGATGGGGACAGGGCACAGATACGCAGTATTTT. It is translated as CASRGWGQGTDTQYF. J is TRBJ2-3 and V is TRBV19, with 8 nucleotides matching TRBD1. This CDR3 comprises 15 residues. Germline lookup yields CDR1 LNHDA and CDR2 SQIVND (reference sequence). Trimming removed 6 bases from V and 1 base from J; junction bases left unmatched: 6.

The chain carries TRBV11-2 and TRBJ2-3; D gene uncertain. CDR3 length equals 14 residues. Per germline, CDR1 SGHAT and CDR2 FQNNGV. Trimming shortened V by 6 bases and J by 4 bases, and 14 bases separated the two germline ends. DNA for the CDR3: TGTGCCAGCAGTCCCTCTTGGGCCTCAGATACGCAGTATTTT. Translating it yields CASSPSWASDTQYF.

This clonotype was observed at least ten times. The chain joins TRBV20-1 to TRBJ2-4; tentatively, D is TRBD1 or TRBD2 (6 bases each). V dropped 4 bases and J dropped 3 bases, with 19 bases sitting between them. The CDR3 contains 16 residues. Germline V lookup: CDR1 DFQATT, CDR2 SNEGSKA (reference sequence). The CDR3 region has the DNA TGCAGTGCTACCACAGGGCTAGCGCCTAGCAAAAACATTCAGTACTTC. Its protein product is CSATTGLAPSKNIQYF.

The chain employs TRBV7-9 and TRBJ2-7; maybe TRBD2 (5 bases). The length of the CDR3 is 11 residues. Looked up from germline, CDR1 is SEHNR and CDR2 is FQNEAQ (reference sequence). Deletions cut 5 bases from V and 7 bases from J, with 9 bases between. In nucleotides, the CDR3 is TGTGCCAGCAGCCGGGATAGGGAGCAGTACTTC. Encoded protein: CASSRDREQYF.

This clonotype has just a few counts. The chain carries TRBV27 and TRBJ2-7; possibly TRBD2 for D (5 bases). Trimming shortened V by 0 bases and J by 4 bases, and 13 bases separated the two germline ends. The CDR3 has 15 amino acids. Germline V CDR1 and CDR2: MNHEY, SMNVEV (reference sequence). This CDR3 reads CASSLSLPGSYEQYF. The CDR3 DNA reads TGTGCCAGCAGTTTATCGCTGCCGGGATCGTACGAGCAGTACTTC.

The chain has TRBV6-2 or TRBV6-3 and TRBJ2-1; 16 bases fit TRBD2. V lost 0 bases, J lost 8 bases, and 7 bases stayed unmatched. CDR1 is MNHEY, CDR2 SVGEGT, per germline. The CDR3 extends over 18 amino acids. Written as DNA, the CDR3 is TGTGCCAGCAGTTACTCGCCGGGACTAGCGGGAGGGCACTATGAGCAGTTCTTC. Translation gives CASSYSPGLAGGHYEQFF.

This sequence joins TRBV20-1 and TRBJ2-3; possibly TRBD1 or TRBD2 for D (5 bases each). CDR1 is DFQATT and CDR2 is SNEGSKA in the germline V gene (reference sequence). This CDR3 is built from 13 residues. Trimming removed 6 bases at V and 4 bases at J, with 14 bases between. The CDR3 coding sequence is TGCAGTGCCCCTCCGGGACCGCCAGATACGCAGTATTTT. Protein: CSAPPGPPDTQYF.

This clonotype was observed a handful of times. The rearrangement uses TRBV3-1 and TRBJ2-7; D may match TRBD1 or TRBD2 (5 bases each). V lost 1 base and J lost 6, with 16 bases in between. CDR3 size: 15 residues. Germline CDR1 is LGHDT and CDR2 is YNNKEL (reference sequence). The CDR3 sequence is CASSQAGTSPGEQYF. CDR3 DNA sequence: TGTGCCAGCAGCCAAGCCGGGACCTCCCCCGGCGAGCAGTACTTC.

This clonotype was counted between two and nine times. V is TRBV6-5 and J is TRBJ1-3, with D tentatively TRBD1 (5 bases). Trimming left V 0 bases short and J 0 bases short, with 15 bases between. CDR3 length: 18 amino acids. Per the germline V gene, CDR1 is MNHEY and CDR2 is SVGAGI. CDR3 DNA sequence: TGTGCCAGCAGTTACTCTCGCGACAGATCCCACTCTGGAAACACCATATATTTT. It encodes CASSYSRDRSHSGNTIYF.

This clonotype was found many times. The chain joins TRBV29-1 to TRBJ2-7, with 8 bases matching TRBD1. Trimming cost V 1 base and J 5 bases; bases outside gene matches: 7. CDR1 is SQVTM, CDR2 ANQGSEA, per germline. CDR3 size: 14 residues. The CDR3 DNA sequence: TGCAGCGTTGAAGCGGCGGCAGGGGGCGACGAGCAGTACTTC. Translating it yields CSVEAAAGGDEQYF.

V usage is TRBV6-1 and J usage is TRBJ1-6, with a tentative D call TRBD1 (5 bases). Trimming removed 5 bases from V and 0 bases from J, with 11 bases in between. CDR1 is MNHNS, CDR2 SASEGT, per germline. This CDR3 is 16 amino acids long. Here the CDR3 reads CASSKGRASYNSPLHF. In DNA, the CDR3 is TGTGCCAGCAGTAAGGGGAGGGCCTCCTATAATTCACCCCTCCACTTT.

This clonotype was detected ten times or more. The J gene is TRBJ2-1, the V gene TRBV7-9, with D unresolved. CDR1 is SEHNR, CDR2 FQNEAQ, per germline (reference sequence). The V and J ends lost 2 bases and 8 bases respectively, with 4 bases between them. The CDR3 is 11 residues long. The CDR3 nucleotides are TGTGCCAGCAGCTTATTTTATGAGCAGTTCTTC. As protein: CASSLFYEQFF. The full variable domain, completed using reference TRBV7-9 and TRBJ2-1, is DTGVSQNPRHKITKRGQNVTFRCDPISEHNRLYWYRQTLGQGPEFLTYFQNEAQLEKSRLLSDRFSAERPKGSFSTLEIQRTEQGDSAMYLCASSLFYEQFFGPGTRLTVL.

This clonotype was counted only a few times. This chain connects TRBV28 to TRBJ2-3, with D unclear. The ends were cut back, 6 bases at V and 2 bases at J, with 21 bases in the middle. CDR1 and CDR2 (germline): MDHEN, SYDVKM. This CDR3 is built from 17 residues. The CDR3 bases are TGTGCCAGCAGCCCTCGGGCGGCCCCGTACTACACAGATACGCAGTATTTT. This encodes CASSPRAAPYYTDTQYF.

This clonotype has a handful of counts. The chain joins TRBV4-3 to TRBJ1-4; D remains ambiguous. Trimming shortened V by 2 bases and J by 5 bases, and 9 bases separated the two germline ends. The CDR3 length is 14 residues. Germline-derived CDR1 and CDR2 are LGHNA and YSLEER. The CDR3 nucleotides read TGCGCCAGCAGCCAAATACAAAACAATGAAAAACTGTTTTTT. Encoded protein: CASSQIQNNEKLFF.

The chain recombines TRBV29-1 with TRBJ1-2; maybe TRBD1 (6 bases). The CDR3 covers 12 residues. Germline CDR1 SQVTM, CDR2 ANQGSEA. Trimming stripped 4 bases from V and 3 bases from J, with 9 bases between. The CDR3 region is CSVVSGDYGYTF. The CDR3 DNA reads TGCAGCGTTGTATCAGGGGACTATGGCTACACCTTC.

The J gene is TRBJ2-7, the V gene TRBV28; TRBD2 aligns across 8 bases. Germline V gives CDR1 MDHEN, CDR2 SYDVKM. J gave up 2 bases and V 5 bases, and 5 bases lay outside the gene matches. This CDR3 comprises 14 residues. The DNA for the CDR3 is TGTGCCAGCAGTAAGCGGGAGTTCACCTACGAGCAGTACTTC. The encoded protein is CASSKREFTYEQYF.

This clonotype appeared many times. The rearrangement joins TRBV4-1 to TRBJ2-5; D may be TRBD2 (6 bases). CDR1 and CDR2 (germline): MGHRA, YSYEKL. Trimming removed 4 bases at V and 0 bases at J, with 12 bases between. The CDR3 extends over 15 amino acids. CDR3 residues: CASSRTTVYQETQYF. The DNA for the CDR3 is TGCGCCAGCAGCCGGACTACAGTGTACCAAGAGACCCAGTACTTC.

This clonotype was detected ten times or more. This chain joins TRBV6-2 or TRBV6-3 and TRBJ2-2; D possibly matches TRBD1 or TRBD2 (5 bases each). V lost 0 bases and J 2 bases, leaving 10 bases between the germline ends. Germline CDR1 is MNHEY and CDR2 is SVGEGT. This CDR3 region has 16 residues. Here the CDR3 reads CASSYSRGANTGELFF. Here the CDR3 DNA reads TGTGCCAGCAGTTACTCGAGAGGGGCTAACACCGGGGAGCTGTTTTTT.

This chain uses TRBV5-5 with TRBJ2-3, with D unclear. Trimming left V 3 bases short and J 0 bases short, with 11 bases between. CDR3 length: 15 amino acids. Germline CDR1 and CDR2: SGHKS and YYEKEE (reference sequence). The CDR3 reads CASSSHPSSTDTQYF. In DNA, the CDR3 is TGTGCCAGCAGCTCTCATCCGTCAAGCACAGATACGCAGTATTTT.

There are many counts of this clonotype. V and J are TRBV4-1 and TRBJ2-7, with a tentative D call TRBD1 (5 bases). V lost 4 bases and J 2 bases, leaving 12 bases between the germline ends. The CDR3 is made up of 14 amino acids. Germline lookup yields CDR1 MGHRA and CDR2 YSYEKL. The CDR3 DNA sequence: TGCGCCAGCAGCCTTGACAGCCGGACCTACGAGCAGTACTTC. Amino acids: CASSLDSRTYEQYF.

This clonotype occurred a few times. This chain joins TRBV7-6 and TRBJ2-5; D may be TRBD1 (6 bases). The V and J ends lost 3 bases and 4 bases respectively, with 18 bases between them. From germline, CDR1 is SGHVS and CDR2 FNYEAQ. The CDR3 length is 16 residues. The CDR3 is CASSFGDNQRGETQYF. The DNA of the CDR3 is TGTGCCAGCAGCTTTGGGGACAACCAAAGAGGAGAGACCCAGTACTTC.

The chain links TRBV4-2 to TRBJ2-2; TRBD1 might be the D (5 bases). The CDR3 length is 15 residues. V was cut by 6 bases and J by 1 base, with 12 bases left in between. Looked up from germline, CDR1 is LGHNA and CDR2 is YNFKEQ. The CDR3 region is CASSPNRKNTGELFF. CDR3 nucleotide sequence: TGTGCCAGCAGTCCCAACAGGAAGAACACCGGGGAGCTGTTTTTT.

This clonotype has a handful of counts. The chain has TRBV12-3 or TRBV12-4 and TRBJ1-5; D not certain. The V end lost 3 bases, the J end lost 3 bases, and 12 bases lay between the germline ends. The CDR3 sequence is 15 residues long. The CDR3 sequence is CASSFRGSYNQPQHF. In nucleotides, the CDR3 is TGTGCCAGCAGTTTCAGAGGCAGCTACAATCAGCCCCAGCATTTT.

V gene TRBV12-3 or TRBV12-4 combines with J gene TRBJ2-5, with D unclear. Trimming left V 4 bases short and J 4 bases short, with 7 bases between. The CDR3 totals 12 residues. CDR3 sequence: CASSSHGETQYF. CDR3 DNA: TGTGCCAGCAGTTCTCATGGAGAGACCCAGTACTTC.

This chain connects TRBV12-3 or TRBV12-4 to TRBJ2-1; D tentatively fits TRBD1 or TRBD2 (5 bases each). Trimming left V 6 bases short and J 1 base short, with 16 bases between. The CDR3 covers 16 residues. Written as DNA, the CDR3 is TGTGCCAGCAGCCTCCGGGACGGGGTTTCCTACAATGAGCAGTTCTTC. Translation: CASSLRDGVSYNEQFF.

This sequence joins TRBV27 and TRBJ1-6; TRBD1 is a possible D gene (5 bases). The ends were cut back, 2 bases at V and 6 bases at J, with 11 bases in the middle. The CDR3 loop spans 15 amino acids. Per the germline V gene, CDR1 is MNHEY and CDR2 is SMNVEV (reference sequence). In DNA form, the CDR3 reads TGTGCCAGCAGTTTAATGCAGGGCAGTAATTCACCCCTCCACTTT. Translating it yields CASSLMQGSNSPLHF.